The present T cell receptor beta chain was sequenced within a study of CD8+CD57+ T cells in acquired aplastic anemia. Study-level information: Sorted CD4+ and CD8+ cell DNA averaged approximately 3.4 ug. CD4+ cells from healthy donors averaged about 9.8 million reads.

General study results and limits: Shared by patients and controls, approximately 29 CD8+ CDR3s were abundant in patients. In CD8+ cells, Simpson's diversity showed no significant difference between patients and controls.

This clonotype was seen a few times. Its specificity is not known. The study profiled TCR beta VDJ and CDR3 using genomic DNA as template. TCRdb re-derived calls from the reads in MiXCR, one entry per CDR3 protein. The sample gives about 170,000 distinct CDR3 sequences, 60% to 70% of which show up once; under 50% is in the top ten. The CDR3 extends over 13 amino acids. The source is a human donor in good health. The chain joins TRBV3-2 to TRBJ1-2. TRBV3-2 is reported as a pseudogene. The specimen was sorted CD4+, CD8+, or CD8+CD57+ T cells (not recorded which) from PBMCs. The CDR3 spells CASSGNSSYGYTF. The DNA of the CDR3 is TGTGCCAGCAGCGGTAACAGTTCTTATGGCTACACCTTC.